This entry lists 26 T cell receptor beta chains sequenced from one sample in a study of response to subunit inactivated influenza vaccine. TCRdb recomputed calls from the RT-PCR reads with MiXCR, one row per CDR3 protein. The data show under 950,000 distinct CDR3 sequences, with approximately 22% seen just once and 10% held by the top ten. The specimen was PBMCs from blood, collected around 5 days after vaccination. Every receptor here comes from a man aged 50 to 59 who received an inactivated influenza vaccine.

The chain links TRBV25-1 to TRBJ2-3; 7 bases are shared with TRBD2. The length of the CDR3 is 13 residues. Germline values: CDR1 MGHDK, CDR2 SYGVNS. V was pared by 4 bases and J by 8 bases, with 6 bases of the junction left unmatched. CDR3 sequence: CASSGLLASTQYF. In DNA form, the CDR3 reads TGTGCCAGCAGTGGCCTACTAGCGAGTACGCAGTATTTT.

This clonotype was observed a handful of times. The chain recombines TRBV20-1 with TRBJ2-1, with D unclear. Germline CDR1 reads DFQATT; CDR2 reads SNEGSKA (reference sequence). The CDR3 has 14 residues. The ends were cut back, 1 base at V and 10 bases at J, with 17 bases in the middle. CDR3 DNA: TGCAGTGCTAGAGTGACATCGCTGATCGGCGAGCAGTTCTTC. Residues: CSARVTSLIGEQFF.

This clonotype was observed many times. The CDR3 DNA reads as TGCAGCGTTGATTTCGGTTTTGATACGCAGTATTTT. This encodes CSVDFGFDTQYF. The chain links TRBV29-1 to TRBJ2-3; no definite D call. V was pared by 3 bases and J by 6 bases, with 10 bases between. The germline V gene encodes CDR1 SQVTM and CDR2 ANQGSEA. This CDR3 region has 12 residues.

The sample holds a few counts of this clonotype. The J gene is TRBJ2-1, the V gene TRBV20-1, with D possibly being TRBD1 or TRBD2 (6 bases each). V lost 6 bases, J lost 4 bases, and 22 bases lay in between. The CDR3 runs to 16 residues. CDR1 is DFQATT and CDR2 is SNEGSKA in the germline V gene (reference sequence). The CDR3 loop is CSAALPGAPQYNEQFF. CDR3 DNA sequence: TGCAGTGCAGCCTTACCGGGGGCCCCCCAATACAATGAGCAGTTCTTC.

The chain joins TRBV10-3 to TRBJ1-1, with D hard to call. Germline V lookup: CDR1 ENHRY, CDR2 SYGVKD. The germline V and J ends were trimmed by 2 bases and 11 bases, with 9 bases remaining between them. The CDR3 spans 11 residues. The CDR3 DNA reads TGTGCCATCAGTGAGGAAGTTCTGGCTTTCTTT. It specifies CAISEEVLAFF.

V gene TRBV4-3 combines with J gene TRBJ1-5; D uncertain. V lost 0 bases, J lost 5 bases, and 14 bases lay in between. Germline CDR1 reads LGHNA; CDR2 reads YSLEER. The CDR3 is made up of 16 amino acids. The CDR3 DNA follows: TGCGCCAGCAGCCAAGATCTGGGAGGGCCGTATCAGCCCCAGCATTTT. It translates to CASSQDLGGPYQPQHF.

This clonotype was found a few times. The chain employs TRBV4-1 and TRBJ2-3; D perhaps matches TRBD1 (5 bases). Between the trimmed V and J ends, which lost 0 bases and 4 bases, there was a span of 8 bases. The CDR3 contains 14 residues. Looked up from germline, CDR1 is MGHRA and CDR2 is YSYEKL. CDR3 in DNA: TGCGCCAGCAGCCAAGAGGGGCTTGCAGATACGCAGTATTTT. This gives the protein CASSQEGLADTQYF.

This clonotype was seen only a few times. CDR3 DNA sequence: TGCGCCAGCCAAAGCGGGGGATCTCACAATGAGCAGTTCTTC. Translating gives CASQSGGSHNEQFF. The V gene is TRBV5-1, the J gene TRBJ2-1, with 8 bases that match TRBD2. Germline assignment: CDR1 SGHRS and CDR2 YFSETQ. V dropped 7 bases and J dropped 5; count of bases not matched to a gene: 8. The CDR3 runs to 14 residues.

The rearrangement joins TRBV6-2 or TRBV6-3 to TRBJ2-1; 8 nucleotides line up with TRBD1. Per the germline V gene, CDR1 is MNHEY and CDR2 is SVGEGT. This CDR3 is built from 16 residues. The V and J ends lost 0 bases and 4 bases, in that order; junction bases with no gene match: 5. CDR3 sequence reads: CASSYSRTGSYNEQFF. The DNA for the CDR3 is TGTGCCAGCAGTTACTCTAGGACAGGGTCTTACAATGAGCAGTTCTTC.

A few counts support this clonotype. V is TRBV20-1 and J is TRBJ1-5; maybe TRBD1 (5 bases). CDR3 size: 13 residues. Germline values: CDR1 DFQATT, CDR2 SNEGSKA (reference sequence). V gave up 6 bases and J gave up 4 bases, with 13 bases separating them. The CDR3 DNA is TGCAGTGCGACCCCCACAGGAAATCAGCCCCAGCATTTT. Protein: CSATPTGNQPQHF.

This clonotype was counted only a few times. The V call is TRBV20-1, the J call TRBJ2-1, with TRBD1 identical over 8 bases. After removal of 5 bases from V and 4 bases from J, the junction contained 4 bases not matched to a gene. Germline-derived CDR1 and CDR2 are DFQATT and SNEGSKA (reference sequence). This CDR3 contains 13 residues. The CDR3 reads CSAPTGVYNEQFF. The CDR3 DNA reads as TGCAGTGCTCCGACAGGGGTGTACAATGAGCAGTTCTTC.

This clonotype was counted many times. The gene calls are TRBV20-1 and TRBJ2-3; D is unresolved. The CDR3 covers 12 residues. V lost 0 bases and J lost 2, with 3 bases in between. The germline V gene has CDR1 DFQATT and CDR2 SNEGSKA (reference sequence). CDR3: CSAREFTDTQYF. Written as DNA, the CDR3 is TGCAGTGCTAGAGAGTTCACAGATACGCAGTATTTT.

The table lists this clonotype with a few counts. V usage is TRBV12-3 or TRBV12-4 and J usage is TRBJ2-1; D may match TRBD1 or TRBD2 (5 bases each). The CDR3 totals 15 residues. V shed 2 bases and J shed 4 bases, with 12 bases lying between them. CDR3: CASSLRDPAYNEQFF. DNA of the CDR3: TGTGCCAGCAGTTTAAGGGACCCGGCGTACAATGAGCAGTTCTTC.

The chain links TRBV7-2 to TRBJ1-2, with D maybe TRBD1 (5 bases). Germline assignment: CDR1 SGHTA and CDR2 FQGNSA. Trimming cost V 1 base and J 2 bases, with 11 bases left between them. The CDR3 is made up of 15 amino acids. CDR3 sequence reads: CASSLGGDGNYGYTF. Written as DNA, the CDR3 is TGTGCCAGCAGCTTAGGCGGGGACGGAAACTATGGCTACACCTTC.

This clonotype appeared a few times. The gene calls are TRBV11-2 and TRBJ1-1; 10 bases line up with TRBD1. Germline loops: CDR1 SGHAT, CDR2 FQNNGV. This CDR3 region has 20 residues. V shed 3 bases and J 0 bases; nucleotides not matched to a gene: 16. DNA for the CDR3: TGTGCCAGCAGCTTCCCACAAGTACCGGGACAGGGGACGATGAACACTGAAGCTTTCTTT. Its protein is CASSFPQVPGQGTMNTEAFF. The variable domain in full, completed from reference TRBV11-2 and TRBJ1-1, reads EAGVAQSPRYKIIEKRQSVAFWCNPISGHATLYWYQQILGQGPKLLIQFQNNGVVDDSQLPKDRFSAERLKGVDSTLKIQPAKLEDSAVYLCASSFPQVPGQGTMNTEAFFGQGTRLTVV.

The chain combines TRBV4-2 with TRBJ1-2, with unresolved D. Germline V gene sequence: CDR1 LGHNA, CDR2 YNFKEQ. V was clipped by 0 bases and J by 2 bases, with 13 bases between them. This CDR3 comprises 16 residues. CDR3 bases: TGTGCCAGCAGCCAAGATCGTAGCTCGATCAACTATGGCTACACCTTC. The encoded protein is CASSQDRSSINYGYTF.

This clonotype has only a few counts. This chain joins TRBV7-2 and TRBJ2-7; 8 nucleotides agree with TRBD1. The V gene's germline CDR1 is SGHTA and CDR2 FQGNSA. After removal of 5 bases from V and 4 bases from J, the junction contained 7 bases not matched to a gene. CDR3 length: 14 residues. CDR3 nucleotides: TGTGCCAGCAGCCCAGGGGGCGGATTTTACGAGCAGTACTTC. Residues: CASSPGGGFYEQYF.

The chain joins TRBV5-1 to TRBJ2-1, with D possibly being TRBD2 (5 bases). The germline CDR1 and CDR2 sequences are SGHRS and YFSETQ. CDR3 size: 14 residues. Trimming removed 5 bases at V and 7 bases at J, with 16 bases between. DNA of the CDR3: TGCGCCAGCAGGGTCGGCGGGTTGGAAAATGAGCAGTTCTTC. This encodes CASRVGGLENEQFF.

This clonotype occurred a few times. The rearrangement uses TRBV4-2 and TRBJ2-7; weak D call: TRBD2 (6 bases). CDR3 size: 15 residues. In germline, CDR1 is LGHNA, CDR2 YNFKEQ. V was pared by 0 bases and J by 3 bases, with 12 bases between. CDR3 protein: CASSQDWRGLYEQYF. The CDR3 DNA reads TGTGCCAGCAGCCAAGATTGGCGGGGCCTCTACGAGCAGTACTTC.

This clonotype was counted a few times. The J gene is TRBJ1-1, the V gene TRBV12-3 or TRBV12-4; 7 bases agree with TRBD1. V lost 5 bases, J lost 0 bases, and 9 bases stayed unmatched. This CDR3 region has 16 residues. The CDR3 loop reads CASSPGTARMNTEAFF. The CDR3 DNA sequence: TGTGCCAGCAGTCCAGGGACAGCTAGGATGAACACTGAAGCTTTCTTT.

This clonotype was seen ten or more times. The chain is built from TRBV6-4 and TRBJ2-1; unclear D gene. Between the trimmed V and J ends, which lost 3 bases and 0 bases, there was a span of 9 bases. This CDR3 has 15 residues. Germline V gives CDR1 MRHNA, CDR2 SNTAGT. CDR3 loop: CASSEGGSSYNEQFF. CDR3 nucleotide sequence: TGTGCCAGCAGTGAGGGCGGTAGCTCCTACAATGAGCAGTTCTTC.

This rearrangement joins TRBV6-1 to TRBJ1-1; D may be TRBD1 (5 bases). V lost 4 bases to trimming and J lost 3 bases, with 6 bases between them. The CDR3 consists of 12 residues. Looked up from germline, CDR1 is MNHNS and CDR2 is SASEGT. CDR3 nucleotide sequence: TGTGCCAGCAGTGGACAGCACACTGAAGCTTTCTTT. It yields the protein CASSGQHTEAFF.

The chain carries TRBV3-1 and TRBJ2-7; TRBD2 might be the D (6 bases). V gave up 8 bases and J gave up 3 bases, with 8 bases separating them. The CDR3 is made up of 11 amino acids. Looked up from germline, CDR1 is LGHDT and CDR2 is YNNKEL (reference sequence). DNA of the CDR3: TGTGCCAGCGCTAGCGACTACGAGCAGTACTTC. It yields the protein CASASDYEQYF.

This sequence joins TRBV9 and TRBJ2-2; D unresolved. Germline CDR1 reads SGDLS; CDR2 reads YYNGEE. The CDR3 loop spans 13 amino acids. Trimming took 3 bases from V and 9 from J, leaving 12 bases between them. The CDR3: CASSASPERELFF. The CDR3 bases are TGTGCCAGCAGCGCGTCACCGGAAAGGGAGCTGTTTTTT. Filled out from reference TRBV9 and TRBJ2-2, the complete variable domain reads DSGVTQTPKHLITATGQRVTLRCSPRSGDLSVYWYQQSLDQGLQFLIQYYNGEERAKGNILERFSAQQFPDLHSELNLSSLELGDSALYFCASSASPERELFFGEGSRLTVL.

This clonotype came up a few times. CDR3 region: CASSGEGQVEAFF. CDR3 nucleotide sequence: TGTGCCAGCAGCGGAGAAGGACAGGTTGAAGCTTTCTTT. This chain connects TRBV7-6 to TRBJ1-1; 7 nucleotides line up with TRBD1. V shed 5 bases and J 7 bases; nucleotides not matched to a gene: 7. The CDR3 runs 13 residues. Germline values: CDR1 SGHVS, CDR2 FNYEAQ.

The rearrangement uses TRBV28 and TRBJ2-7; 10 nucleotides line up with TRBD2. V gave up 5 bases and J gave up 5 bases; unmatched junction bases: 9. The germline V gene has CDR1 MDHEN and CDR2 SYDVKM. This CDR3 comprises 15 residues. This chain's CDR3 is CASSTPSSGRHEQYF. The DNA for the CDR3 is TGTGCCAGCAGTACACCGAGTAGCGGGAGGCACGAGCAGTACTTC.